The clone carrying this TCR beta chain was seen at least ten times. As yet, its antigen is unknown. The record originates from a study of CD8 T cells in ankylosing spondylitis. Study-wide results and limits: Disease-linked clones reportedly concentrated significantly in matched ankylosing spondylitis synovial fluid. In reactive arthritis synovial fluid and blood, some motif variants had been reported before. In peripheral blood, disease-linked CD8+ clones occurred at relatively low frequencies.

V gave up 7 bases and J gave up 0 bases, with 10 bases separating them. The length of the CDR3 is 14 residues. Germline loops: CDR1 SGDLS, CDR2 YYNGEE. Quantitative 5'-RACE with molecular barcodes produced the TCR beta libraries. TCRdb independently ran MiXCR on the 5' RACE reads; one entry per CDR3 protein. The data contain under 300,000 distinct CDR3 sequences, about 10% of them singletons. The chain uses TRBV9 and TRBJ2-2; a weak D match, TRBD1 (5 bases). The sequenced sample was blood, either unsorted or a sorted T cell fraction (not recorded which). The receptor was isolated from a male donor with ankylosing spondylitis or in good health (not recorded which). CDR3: CASGRTSNTGELFF. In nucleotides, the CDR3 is TGTGCCAGCGGCCGGACATCGAACACCGGGGAGCTGTTTTTT.